This T cell receptor beta chain was found in a study of T cell repertoires in aging, cancer and after chemotherapy. Study as a whole: Donor ages fell into six groups from 30 or younger up to 70 or older. Over several months to years, re-sampled healthy donor repertoires clearly shared clones.

TRB rearrangements spanning V, D and J were amplified using mixed TRB-A/B primers. TCRdb reanalysed the multiplex PCR reads using MiXCR and keeps one entry per CDR3 protein. This repertoire shows about 12,000 distinct CDR3 sequences, around 20% found once; its top ten account for 5.7%. Amplification of TCR beta used genomic DNA extracted from peripheral blood. The sequenced sample consisted of blood. This receptor was obtained from a human donor in good health.

The CDR3 coding sequence is TGTGCCAGCAGTGGGGGGGATCAGCCCCAGCATTTT. Protein: CASSGGDQPQHF. This chain links TRBV25-1 with TRBJ1-5; a possible D gene is TRBD1 (5 bases). The germline V gene has CDR1 MGHDK and CDR2 SYGVNS. The CDR3 runs to 12 residues. Trimming took 4 bases from V and 5 from J, leaving 6 bases between them.